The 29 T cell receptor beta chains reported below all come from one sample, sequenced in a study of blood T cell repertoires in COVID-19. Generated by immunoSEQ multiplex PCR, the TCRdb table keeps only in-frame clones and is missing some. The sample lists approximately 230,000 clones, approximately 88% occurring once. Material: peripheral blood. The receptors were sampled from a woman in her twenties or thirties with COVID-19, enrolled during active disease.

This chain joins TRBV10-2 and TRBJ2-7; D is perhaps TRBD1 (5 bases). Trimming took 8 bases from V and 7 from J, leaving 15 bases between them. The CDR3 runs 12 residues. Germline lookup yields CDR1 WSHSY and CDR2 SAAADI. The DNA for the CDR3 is TGCGCCAGCCTCAGGGTTTACGGGGAGCAGTACTTC. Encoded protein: CASLRVYGEQYF.

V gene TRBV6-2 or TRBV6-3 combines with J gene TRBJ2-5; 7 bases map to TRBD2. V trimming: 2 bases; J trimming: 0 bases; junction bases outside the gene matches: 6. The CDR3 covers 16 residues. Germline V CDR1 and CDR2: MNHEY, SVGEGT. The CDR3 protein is CASSYGWAGDQETQYF. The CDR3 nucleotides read TGTGCCAGCAGTTACGGGTGGGCGGGGGACCAAGAGACCCAGTACTTC.

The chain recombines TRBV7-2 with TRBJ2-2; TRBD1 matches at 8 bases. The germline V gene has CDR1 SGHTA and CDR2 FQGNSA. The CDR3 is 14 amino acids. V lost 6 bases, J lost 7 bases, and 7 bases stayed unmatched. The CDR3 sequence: CASSRDRTIGELFF. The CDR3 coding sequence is TGTGCCAGCAGTCGGGACAGGACTATCGGGGAGCTGTTTTTT.

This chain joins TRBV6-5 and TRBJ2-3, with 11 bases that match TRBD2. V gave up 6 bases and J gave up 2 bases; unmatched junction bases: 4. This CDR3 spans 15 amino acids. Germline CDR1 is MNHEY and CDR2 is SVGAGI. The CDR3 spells CASSPGLAVTDTQYF. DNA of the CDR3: TGTGCCAGCAGCCCGGGACTAGCGGTCACAGATACGCAGTATTTT.

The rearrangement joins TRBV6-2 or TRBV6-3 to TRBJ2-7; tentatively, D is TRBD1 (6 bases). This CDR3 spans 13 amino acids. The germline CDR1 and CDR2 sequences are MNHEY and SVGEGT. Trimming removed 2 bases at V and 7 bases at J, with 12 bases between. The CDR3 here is CASSYNRVGEQYV. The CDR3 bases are TGTGCCAGCAGTTACAACAGGGTCGGTGAGCAGTACGTC.

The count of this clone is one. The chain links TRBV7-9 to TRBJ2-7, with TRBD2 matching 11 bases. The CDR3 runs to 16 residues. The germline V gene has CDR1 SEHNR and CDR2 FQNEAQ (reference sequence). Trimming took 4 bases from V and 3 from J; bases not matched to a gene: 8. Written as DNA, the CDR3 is TGTGCCAGCAGCTATTCCACTAGCGGGGGTGTCTACGAGCAGTACTTC. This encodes CASSYSTSGGVYEQYF.

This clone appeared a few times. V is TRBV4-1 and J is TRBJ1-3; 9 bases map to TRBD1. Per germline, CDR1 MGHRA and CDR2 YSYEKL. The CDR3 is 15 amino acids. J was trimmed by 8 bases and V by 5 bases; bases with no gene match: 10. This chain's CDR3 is CASSSGDRDRDTIYF. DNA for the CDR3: TGCGCCAGCAGCTCCGGGGACAGGGATCGGGACACCATATATTTT.

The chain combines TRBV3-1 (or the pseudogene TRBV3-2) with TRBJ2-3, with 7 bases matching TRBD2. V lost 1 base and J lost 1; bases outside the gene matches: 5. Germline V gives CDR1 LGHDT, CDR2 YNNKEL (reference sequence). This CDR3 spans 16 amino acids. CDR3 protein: CASSQGAGNCTDTQYF. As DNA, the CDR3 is TGTGCCAGCAGCCAAGGAGCGGGGAACTGCACAGATACGCAGTATTTT.

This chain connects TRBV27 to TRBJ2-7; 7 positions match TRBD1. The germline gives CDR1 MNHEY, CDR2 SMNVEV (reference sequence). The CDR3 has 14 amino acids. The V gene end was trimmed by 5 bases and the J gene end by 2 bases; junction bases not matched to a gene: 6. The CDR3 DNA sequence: TGTGCCAGCAGTCTAAGACAGGGTCCCTACGAGCAGTACGTC. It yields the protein CASSLRQGPYEQYV.

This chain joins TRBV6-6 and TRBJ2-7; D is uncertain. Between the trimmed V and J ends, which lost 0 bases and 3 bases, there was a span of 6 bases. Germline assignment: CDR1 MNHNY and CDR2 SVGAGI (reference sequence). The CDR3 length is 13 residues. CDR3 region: CASSYSAFYEQYF. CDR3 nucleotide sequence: TGTGCCAGCAGTTACTCTGCGTTCTACGAGCAGTACTTC.

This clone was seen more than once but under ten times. The CDR3, as DNA: TGTGCCAGCAGTTATCTAATACAGGGATCCGGGGAGCTGTTTTTT. Translating gives CASSYLIQGSGELFF. The chain is built from TRBV6-2 or TRBV6-3 and TRBJ2-2; a possible D gene is TRBD1 (6 bases). The CDR3 runs to 15 residues. Deletions cut 3 bases from V and 6 bases from J, with 14 bases between. The germline V gene has CDR1 MNHEY and CDR2 SVGEGT.

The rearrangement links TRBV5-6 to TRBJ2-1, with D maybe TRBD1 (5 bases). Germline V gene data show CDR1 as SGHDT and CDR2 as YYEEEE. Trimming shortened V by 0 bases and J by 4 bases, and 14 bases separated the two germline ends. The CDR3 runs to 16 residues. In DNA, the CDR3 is TGTGCCAGCAGCTTGGGAGTCAGGGTCTTTTACAATGAGCAGTTCTTC. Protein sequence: CASSLGVRVFYNEQFF.

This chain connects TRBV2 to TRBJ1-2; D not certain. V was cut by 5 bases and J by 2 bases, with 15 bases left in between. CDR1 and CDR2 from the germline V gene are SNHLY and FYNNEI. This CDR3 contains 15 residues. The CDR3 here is CASSRGPYGNYGYTF. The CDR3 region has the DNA TGTGCCAGCAGTAGAGGGCCCTACGGGAACTATGGCTACACCTTC.

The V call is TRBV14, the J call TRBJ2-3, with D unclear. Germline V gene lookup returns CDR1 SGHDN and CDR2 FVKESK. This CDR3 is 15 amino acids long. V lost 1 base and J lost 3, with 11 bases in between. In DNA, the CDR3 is TGTGCCAGCAGCCAAGGGTTATCTAGTACAGATACGCAGTATTTT. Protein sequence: CASSQGLSSTDTQYF.

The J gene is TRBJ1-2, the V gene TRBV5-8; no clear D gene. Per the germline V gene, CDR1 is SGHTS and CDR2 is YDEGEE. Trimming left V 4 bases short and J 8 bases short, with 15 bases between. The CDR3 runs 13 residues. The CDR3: CASSPVFFGGYTF. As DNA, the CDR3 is TGTGCCAGCAGCCCGGTCTTCTTCGGGGGCTACACCTTC. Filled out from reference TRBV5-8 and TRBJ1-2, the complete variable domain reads EAGVTQSPTHLIKTRGQQATLRCSPISGHTSVYWYQQALGLGLQFLLWYDEGEERNRGNFPPRFSGRQFPNYSSELNVNALELEDSALYLCASSPVFFGGYTFGSGTRLTVV.

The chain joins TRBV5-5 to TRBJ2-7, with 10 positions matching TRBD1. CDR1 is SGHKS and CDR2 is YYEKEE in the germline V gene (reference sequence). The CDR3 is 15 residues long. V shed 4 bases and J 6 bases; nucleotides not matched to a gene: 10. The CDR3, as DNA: TGTGCCAGCAGCATTCCGGGACAGGGGTTTCTCGAGCAGTACTTC. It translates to CASSIPGQGFLEQYF. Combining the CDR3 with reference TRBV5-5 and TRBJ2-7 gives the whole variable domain DAGVTQSPTHLIKTRGQQVTLRCSPISGHKSVSWYQQVLGQGPQFIFQYYEKEERGRGNFPDRFSARQFPNYSSELNVNALLLGDSALYLCASSIPGQGFLEQYFGPGTRLTVT.

CDR3 nucleotides: TGTGCCAGCTCACACCGGGACAGGCCGTACAATGAGCAGTTCTTC. As protein: CASSHRDRPYNEQFF. The chain has TRBV18 and TRBJ2-1; 8 nucleotides agree with TRBD1. The CDR3 spans 15 residues. Germline CDR1 and CDR2: KGHSH and LQKENI. The V and J ends lost 4 bases and 4 bases, in that order; junction bases with no gene match: 6. Drawing the rest from reference TRBV18 and TRBJ2-1, the complete variable domain is NAGVMQNPRHLVRRRGQEARLRCSPMKGHSHVYWYRQLPEEGLKFMVYLQKENIIDESGMPKERFSAEFPKEGPSILRIQQVVRGDSAAYFCASSHRDRPYNEQFFGPGTRLTVL.

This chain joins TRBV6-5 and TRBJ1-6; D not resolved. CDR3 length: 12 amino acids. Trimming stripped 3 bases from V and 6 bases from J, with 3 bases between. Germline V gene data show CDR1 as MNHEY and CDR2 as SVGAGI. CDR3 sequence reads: CASSYSNSPLHF. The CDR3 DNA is TGTGCCAGCAGTTATAGTAATTCACCCCTCCACTTT.

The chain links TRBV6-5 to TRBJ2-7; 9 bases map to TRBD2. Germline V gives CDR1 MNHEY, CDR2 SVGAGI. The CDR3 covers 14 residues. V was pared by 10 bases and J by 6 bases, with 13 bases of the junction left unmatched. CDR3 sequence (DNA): TGTGCCACCCAGCGGGAGGCGGGAGACTTCGAGCAGTACGTC. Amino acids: CATQREAGDFEQYV.

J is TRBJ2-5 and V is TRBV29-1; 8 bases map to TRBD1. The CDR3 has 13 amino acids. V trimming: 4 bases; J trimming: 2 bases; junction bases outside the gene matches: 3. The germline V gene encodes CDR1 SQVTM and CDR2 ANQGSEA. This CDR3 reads CSVGTGPQETQYF. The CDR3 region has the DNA TGCAGCGTTGGGACAGGGCCTCAAGAGACCCAGTACTTC.

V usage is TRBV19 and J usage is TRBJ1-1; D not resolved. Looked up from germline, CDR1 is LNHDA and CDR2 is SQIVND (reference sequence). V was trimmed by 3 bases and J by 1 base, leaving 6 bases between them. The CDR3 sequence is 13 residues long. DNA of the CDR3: TGTGCCAGTAGTATGCGGGGGAACACTGAAGCTTTCTTT. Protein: CASSMRGNTEAFF.

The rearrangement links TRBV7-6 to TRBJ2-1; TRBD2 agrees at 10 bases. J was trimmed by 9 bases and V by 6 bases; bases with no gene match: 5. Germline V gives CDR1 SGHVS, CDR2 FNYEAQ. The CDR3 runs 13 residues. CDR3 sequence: CASRSGGAGEQFF. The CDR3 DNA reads TGTGCCAGCAGAAGCGGGGGGGCGGGTGAGCAGTTCTTC.

The CDR3 coding sequence is TGTGCCAGCAGCTTAGTAGGTGGGGGGGGAGATACGCAGTATTTT. This gives the protein CASSLVGGGGDTQYF. The chain employs TRBV7-2 and TRBJ2-3; 7 bases map to TRBD2. J lost 5 bases, V lost 1 base, and 6 bases had no gene match. CDR3 length: 15 amino acids. Per germline, CDR1 SGHTA and CDR2 FQGNSA.

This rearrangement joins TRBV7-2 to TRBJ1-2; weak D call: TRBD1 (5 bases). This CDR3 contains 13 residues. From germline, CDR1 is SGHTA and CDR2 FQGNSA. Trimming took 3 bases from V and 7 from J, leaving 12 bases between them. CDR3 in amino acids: CASSFAGRVGYTF. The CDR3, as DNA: TGTGCCAGCAGCTTTGCAGGGAGGGTTGGCTACACCTTC.

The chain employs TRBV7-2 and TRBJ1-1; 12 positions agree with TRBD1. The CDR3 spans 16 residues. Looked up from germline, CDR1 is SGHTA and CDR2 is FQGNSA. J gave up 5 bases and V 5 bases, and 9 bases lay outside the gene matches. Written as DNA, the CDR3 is TGTGCCAGCAGCAAGGGACAGGGGGCCCGAGGGACTGAAGCTTTCTTT. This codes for CASSKGQGARGTEAFF.

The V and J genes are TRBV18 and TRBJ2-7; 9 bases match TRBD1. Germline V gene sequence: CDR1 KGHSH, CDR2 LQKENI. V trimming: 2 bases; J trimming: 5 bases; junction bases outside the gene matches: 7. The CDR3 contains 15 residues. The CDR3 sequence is CASSPIGTGTHEQYF. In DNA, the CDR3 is TGTGCCAGCTCACCAATAGGGACAGGGACCCACGAGCAGTACTTC.

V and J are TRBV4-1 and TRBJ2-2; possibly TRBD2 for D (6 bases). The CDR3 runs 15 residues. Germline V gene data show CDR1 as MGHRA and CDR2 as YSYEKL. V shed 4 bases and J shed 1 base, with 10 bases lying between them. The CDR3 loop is CASSLGAGNTGELFF. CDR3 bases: TGCGCCAGCAGCCTGGGAGCGGGGAACACCGGGGAGCTGTTTTTT.

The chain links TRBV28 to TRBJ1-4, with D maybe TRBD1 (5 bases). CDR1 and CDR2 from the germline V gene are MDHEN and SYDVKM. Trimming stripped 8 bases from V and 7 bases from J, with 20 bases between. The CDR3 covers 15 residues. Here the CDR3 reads CASCSWRGQGEKLFF. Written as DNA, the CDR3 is TGTGCCAGCTGCTCATGGAGGGGTCAGGGTGAAAAACTGTTTTTT. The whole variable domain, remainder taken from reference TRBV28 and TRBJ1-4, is DVKVTQSSRYLVKRTGEKVFLECVQDMDHENMFWYRQDPGLGLRLIYFSYDVKMKEKGDIPEGYSVSREKKERFSLILESASTNQTSMYLCASCSWRGQGEKLFFGSGTQLSVL.

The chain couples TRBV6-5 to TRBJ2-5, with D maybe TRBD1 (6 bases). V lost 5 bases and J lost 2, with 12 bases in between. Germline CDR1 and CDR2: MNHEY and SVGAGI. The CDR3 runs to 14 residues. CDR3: CASSPRRGQETQYF. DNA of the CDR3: TGTGCCAGCAGTCCCCGTAGGGGGCAAGAGACCCAGTACTTC.